What follows describes a single T cell receptor beta chain. Generated by immunoSEQ multiplex PCR, the TCRdb table keeps only in-frame clones and is missing some. The table has some 480,000 clones, roughly 89% seen once. Trimming took 2 bases from V and 8 from J, leaving 16 bases between them. Germline CDR1 reads SGHRS; CDR2 reads YFSETQ. This CDR3 comprises 14 residues. This sample is part of a study of Ad26.COV2.S vaccination and SARS-CoV-2 variants. About the research overall: Ad26.COV2.S was injected intramuscularly once or twice, 56 days apart.

Sample treatment: over 15 received Ad26.COV2.S at low or high dose, single or two shots; several received placebo; per-sample allocation not given. Material that was analyzed had been drawn on day 63 after the first vaccine or placebo injection. This Boston cohort included adults aged 18-55 years. An Ad26 vector that expressed Wuhan-strain SARS-CoV-2 spike constituted the vaccine. The rearrangement links TRBV5-1 to TRBJ1-2, with D perhaps TRBD1 (6 bases). The starting material was peripheral blood, obtained in a trial of Ad26.COV2.S vaccine versus placebo. The TCR sequence derives from a person between 18 and 65 years old who received the Ad26.COV2.S COVID-19 vaccine or a placebo. This CDR3 reads CASSFEVGGGGYTF. CDR3 nucleotides: TGCGCCAGCAGCTTTGAGGTCGGCGGGGGCGGCTACACCTTC.